This T cell receptor beta chain was captured in a study of blood T cell repertoires in COVID-19. Background on the study: Donors in the United States, Italy and Spain gave samples during acute or convalescent COVID-19. PBMCs, B-cell-depleted T cells, or T cells provided the cDNA or gDNA that made up the material.

Under the authors' procedure: Reference gene primer amplification gave estimated nucleated cell counts. Here immunoSEQ multiplex PCR was the method, and the copy in TCRdb shows in-frame clones only, minus some. V and J calls and clone size are given by that table; D and trimming were obtained from the DNA. The sample includes under 150,000 clones, more than 75% of them seen just once. The germline V gene encodes CDR1 SGDLS and CDR2 YYNGEE. The CDR3 has 15 residues. The junction had 7 bases not matched to a gene; V was cut back by 3 bases and J by 5 bases. J is TRBJ1-5 and V is TRBV9; TRBD1 matches 8 bases. The receptor was isolated from a woman in her forties or fifties with acute or convalescent COVID-19. Sample: peripheral blood. In nucleotides, the CDR3 is TGTGCCAGCAGCGCGACAGGGGACGAGGATCAGCCCCAGCATTTT. This gives the protein CASSATGDEDQPQHF. The whole variable domain, remainder taken from reference TRBV9 and TRBJ1-5, is DSGVTQTPKHLITATGQRVTLRCSPRSGDLSVYWYQQSLDQGLQFLIQYYNGEERAKGNILERFSAQQFPDLHSELNLSSLELGDSALYFCASSATGDEDQPQHFGDGTRLSIL.